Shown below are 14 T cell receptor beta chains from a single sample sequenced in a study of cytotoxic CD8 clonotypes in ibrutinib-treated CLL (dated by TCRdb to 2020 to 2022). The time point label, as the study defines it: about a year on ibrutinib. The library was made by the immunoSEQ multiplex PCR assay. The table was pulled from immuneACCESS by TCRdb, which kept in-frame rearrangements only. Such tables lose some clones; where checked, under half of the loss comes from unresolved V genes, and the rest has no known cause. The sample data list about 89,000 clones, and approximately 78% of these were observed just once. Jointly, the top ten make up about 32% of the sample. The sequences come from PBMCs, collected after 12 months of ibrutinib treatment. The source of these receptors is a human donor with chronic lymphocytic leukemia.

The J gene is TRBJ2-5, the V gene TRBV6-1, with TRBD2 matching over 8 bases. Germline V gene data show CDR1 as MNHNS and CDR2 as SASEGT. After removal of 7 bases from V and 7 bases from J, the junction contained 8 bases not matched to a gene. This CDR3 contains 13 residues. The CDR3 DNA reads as TGTGCCAGCAAGCCGGGGGGGGAAGGGACCCAGTACTTC. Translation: CASKPGGEGTQYF.

The CDR3 loop reads CASSLRAGYPYNEQFF. CDR3 DNA sequence: TGTGCCAGCAGCTTGAGGGCAGGGTACCCTTACAATGAGCAGTTCTTC. The chain couples TRBV5-6 to TRBJ2-1, with D tentatively TRBD1 (5 bases). This CDR3 is built from 16 residues. The V gene lost 1 base and the J gene lost 4 bases, with 15 bases spanning the gap. CDR1 and CDR2 from the germline V gene are SGHDT and YYEEEE.

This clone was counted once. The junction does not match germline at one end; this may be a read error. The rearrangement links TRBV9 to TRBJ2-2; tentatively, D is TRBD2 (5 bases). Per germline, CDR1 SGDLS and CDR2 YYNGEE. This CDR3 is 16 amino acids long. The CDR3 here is CASTVGGAVNTGELFF. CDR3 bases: TGTGCCAGCACCGTAGGAGGAGCCGTAAACACCGGGGAGCTGTTTTTT. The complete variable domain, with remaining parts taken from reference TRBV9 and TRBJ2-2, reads DSGVTQTPKHLITATGQRVTLRCSPRSGDLSVYWYQQSLDQGLQFLIQYYNGEERAKGNILERFSAQQFPDLHSELNLSSLELGDSALYFCASTVGGAVNTGELFFGEGSRLTVL.

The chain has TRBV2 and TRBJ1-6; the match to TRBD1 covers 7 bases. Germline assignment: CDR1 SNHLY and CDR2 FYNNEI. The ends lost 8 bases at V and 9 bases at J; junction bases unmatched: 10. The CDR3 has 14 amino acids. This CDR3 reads CASHSTGEVSPLHF. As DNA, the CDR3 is TGTGCCAGCCATTCAACAGGGGAGGTTTCACCCCTCCACTTT.

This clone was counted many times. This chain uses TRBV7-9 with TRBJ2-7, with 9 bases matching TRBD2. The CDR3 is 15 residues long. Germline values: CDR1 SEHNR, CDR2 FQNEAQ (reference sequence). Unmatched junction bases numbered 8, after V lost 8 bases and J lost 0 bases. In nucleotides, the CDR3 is TGTGCCAGCCGTGAGGCGGGGGGGTACTCCTACGAGCAGTACTTC. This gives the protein CASREAGGYSYEQYF.

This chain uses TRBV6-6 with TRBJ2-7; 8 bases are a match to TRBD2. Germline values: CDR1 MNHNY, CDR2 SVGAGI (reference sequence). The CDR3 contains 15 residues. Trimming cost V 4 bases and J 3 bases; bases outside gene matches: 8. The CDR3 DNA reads TGTGCCAGCAGTTCGGCTGGAGCGGGAGACTACGAGCAGTACTTC. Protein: CASSSAGAGDYEQYF.

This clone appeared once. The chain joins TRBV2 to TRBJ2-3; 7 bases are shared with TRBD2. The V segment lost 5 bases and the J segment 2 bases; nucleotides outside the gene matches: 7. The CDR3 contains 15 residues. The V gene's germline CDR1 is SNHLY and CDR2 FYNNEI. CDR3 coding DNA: TGTGCCAGCAGTCCTACTAGCGCGATCACAGATACGCAGTATTTT. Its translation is CASSPTSAITDTQYF.

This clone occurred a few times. Written as DNA, the CDR3 is TGCGCCAGCAGCCCCTGGACAGGGGCCGGTTGGGATTCACCCCTCCACTTT. The encoded protein is CASSPWTGAGWDSPLHF. The chain recombines TRBV5-1 with TRBJ1-6; 9 nucleotides align to TRBD1. This CDR3 contains 17 residues. J was trimmed by 8 bases and V by 4 bases; bases with no gene match: 13. Germline lookup yields CDR1 SGHRS and CDR2 YFSETQ. The full variable domain, completed using reference TRBV5-1 and TRBJ1-6, is KAGVTQTPRYLIKTRGQQVTLSCSPISGHRSVSWYQQTPGQGLQFLFEYFSETQRNKGNFPGRFSGRQFSNSRSEMNVSTLELGDSALYLCASSPWTGAGWDSPLHFGNGTRLTVT.

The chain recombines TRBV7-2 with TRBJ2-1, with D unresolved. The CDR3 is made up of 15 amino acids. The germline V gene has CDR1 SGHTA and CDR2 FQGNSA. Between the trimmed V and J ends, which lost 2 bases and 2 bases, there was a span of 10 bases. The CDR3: CASSLNGRAYNEQFF. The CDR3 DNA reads TGTGCCAGCAGCTTAAACGGGCGCGCCTACAATGAGCAGTTCTTC.

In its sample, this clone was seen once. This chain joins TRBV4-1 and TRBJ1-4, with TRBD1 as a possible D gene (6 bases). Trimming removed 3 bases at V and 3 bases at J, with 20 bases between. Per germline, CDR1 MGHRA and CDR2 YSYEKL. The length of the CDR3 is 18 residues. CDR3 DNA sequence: TGCGCCAGCAGCCAGGACCCGCTGGGCAGGGGCCCTAATGAAAAACTGTTTTTT. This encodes CASSQDPLGRGPNEKLFF.

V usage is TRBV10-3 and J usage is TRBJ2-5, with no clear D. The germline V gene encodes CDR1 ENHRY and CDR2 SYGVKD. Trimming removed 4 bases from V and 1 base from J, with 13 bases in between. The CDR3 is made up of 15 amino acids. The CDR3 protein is CAISAGPGPQETQYF. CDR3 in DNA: TGTGCCATCAGTGCCGGTCCCGGGCCCCAAGAGACCCAGTACTTC.

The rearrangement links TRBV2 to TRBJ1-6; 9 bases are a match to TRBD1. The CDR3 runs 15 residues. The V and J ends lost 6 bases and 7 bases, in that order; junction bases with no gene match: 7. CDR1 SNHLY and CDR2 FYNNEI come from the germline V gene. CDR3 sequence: CASRSDRGVNSPLHF. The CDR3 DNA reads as TGTGCCAGCAGATCGGACAGGGGAGTGAATTCACCCCTCCACTTT. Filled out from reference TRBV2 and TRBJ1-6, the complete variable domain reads EPEVTQTPSHQVTQMGQEVILRCVPISNHLYFYWYRQILGQKVEFLVSFYNNEISEKSEIFDDQFSVERPDGSNFTLKIRSTKLEDSAMYFCASRSDRGVNSPLHFGNGTRLTVT.

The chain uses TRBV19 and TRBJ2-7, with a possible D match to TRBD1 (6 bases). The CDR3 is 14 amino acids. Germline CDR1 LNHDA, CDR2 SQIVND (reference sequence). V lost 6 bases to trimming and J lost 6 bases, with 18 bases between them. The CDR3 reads CASRTGSRGSEQYF. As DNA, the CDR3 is TGTGCCAGTAGAACAGGGTCCCGAGGTTCCGAGCAGTACTTC.

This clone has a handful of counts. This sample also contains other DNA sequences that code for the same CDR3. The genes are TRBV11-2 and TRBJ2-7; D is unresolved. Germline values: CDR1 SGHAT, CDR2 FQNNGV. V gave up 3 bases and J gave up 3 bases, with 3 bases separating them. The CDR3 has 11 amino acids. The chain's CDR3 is CASSFFYEQYF. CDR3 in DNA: TGTGCCAGCAGCTTTTTCTACGAGCAGTACTTC.